Listed below are T cell receptor beta chains from one sample, sequenced in a study of T cell repertoires in cytomegalovirus infection. TCRdb reprocessed the reads with MiXCR, giving one entry per CDR3 protein. The table has about 310,000 distinct CDR3 sequences, under 20% seen once. The source material was PBMCs. The receptors were gathered from a human donor in good health (CMV status not recorded). Some clones in this sample may be carry-over from other donors' samples. CDR3s include the opening cysteine and the closing phenylalanine or tryptophan. Each record gives: clone size, D gene, J gene, V gene, CDR3 protein, CDR3 DNA. A D gene is named only where the DNA matches it firmly. A clone size is listed for some rows: how often the clone was seen (once, few, many), or a class if it is expanded.

>NA|NA|TRBJ1-5|TRBV2
CASSDSGLGQPQHF
TGTGCCAGCAGTGACTCAGGGCTGGGTCAGCCCCAGCATTTT
>many|TRBD2|TRBJ2-5|TRBV2
CASTREVAGGHSETQYF
TGTGCCAGCACTCGGGAGGTAGCGGGGGGGCACTCGGAGACCCAGTACTTC
>few|NA|TRBJ2-2|TRBV12-3/TRBV12-4
CASSLFQWNTGELFF
TGTGCCAGCAGTTTATTCCAGTGGAACACCGGGGAGCTGTTTTTT
>many|NA|TRBJ2-3|TRBV7-2
CASSTGTLDTDTQYF
TGTGCCAGCAGCACCGGGACTCTCGACACAGATACGCAGTATTTT
>few|TRBD1|TRBJ2-4|TRBV6-5
CASSYAGTGRRNIQYF
TGTGCCAGCAGTTACGCCGGGACAGGGAGACGAAACATTCAGTACTTC
>few|NA|TRBJ2-2|TRBV7-9
CASRLGENTGELFF
TGTGCCAGCAGGCTGGGGGAAAACACCGGGGAGCTGTTTTTT
>few|NA|TRBJ2-7|TRBV18
CASSDSGGPSYEQYF
TGTGCCAGCTCAGATTCGGGGGGCCCCTCCTACGAGCAGTACTTC
>many|NA|TRBJ1-3|TRBV7-2
CASSFLGTSLSGNTIYF
TGTGCCAGCAGCTTCCTCGGGACGTCGCTCTCTGGAAACACCATATATTTT
>few|NA|TRBJ2-1|TRBV28
CASSLGGDRVDEQFF
TGTGCCAGCAGCCTGGGGGGAGACAGGGTCGATGAGCAGTTCTTC
>few|NA|TRBJ2-5|TRBV5-4
CASSLRIEQETQYF
TGTGCCAGCAGCTTGAGGATAGAGCAAGAGACCCAGTACTTC
>few|TRBD1|TRBJ2-5|TRBV6-6
CASRKGQASRETQYF
TGTGCCAGCAGGAAGGGACAGGCAAGTCGAGAGACCCAGTACTTC
>few|NA|TRBJ1-1|TRBV18
CASSPPLSIWAFF
TGTGCCAGCTCACCACCGCTCTCGATCTGGGCTTTCTTT
>NA|NA|TRBJ1-2|TRBV7-8
CASSLSLLGLGDYGYTF
TGTGCCAGCAGCTTATCCCTGCTCGGGCTGGGAGACTATGGCTACACCTTC
>NA|NA|TRBJ1-4|TRBV6-5
CASGPSRANEKLFF
TGTGCCAGCGGACCGTCCCGGGCTAATGAAAAACTGTTTTTT
>many|NA|TRBJ2-5|TRBV7-9
CASRRIELQETQYF
TGTGCCAGCAGACGGATTGAACTTCAAGAGACCCAGTACTTC
>NA|TRBD1|TRBJ1-2|TRBV6-6
CASSRRQGKGVHYGYTF
TGTGCCAGCAGTCGTCGACAGGGTAAGGGAGTACACTATGGCTACACCTTC
>few|NA|TRBJ1-1|TRBV29-1
CSIRVTLNTEAFF
TGCAGCATCAGGGTCACCTTGAACACTGAAGCTTTCTTT
>many|NA|TRBJ2-5|TRBV7-9
CASSLWGPGETQYF
TGTGCCAGCAGCTTATGGGGGCCGGGGGAGACCCAGTACTTC
>NA|TRBD1|TRBJ1-5|TRBV27
CASSSTGSNQPQHF
TGTGCCAGCAGTTCGACAGGGAGCAATCAGCCCCAGCATTTT
>many|NA|TRBJ1-1|TRBV7-2
CASSLVVRVGTEAFF
TGTGCCAGCAGCTTAGTTGTCAGGGTTGGCACTGAAGCTTTCTTT
>NA|TRBD1|TRBJ2-2|TRBV18
CASSPTGMNTGELFF
TGTGCCAGCTCACCGACAGGGATGAACACCGGGGAGCTGTTTTTT
>many|TRBD1|TRBJ2-7|TRBV7-9
CASSPGWAPGQGLSYEQYF
TGTGCCAGCAGCCCTGGATGGGCGCCGGGACAGGGGCTCTCCTACGAGCAGTACTTC
>many|TRBD1|TRBJ1-2|TRBV7-2
CASSAWTGGYGYTF
TGTGCCAGCAGCGCTTGGACAGGGGGTTATGGCTACACCTTC
>NA|TRBD2|TRBJ2-1|TRBV12-5
CASGRGGGRTSSYNEQFF
TGTGCTAGTGGGCGAGGCGGGGGGCGAACGAGCTCCTACAATGAGCAGTTCTTC
>many|NA|TRBJ2-3|TRBV4-3
CASSQGLDGDTQYF
TGCGCCAGCAGCCAAGGGCTCGACGGAGATACGCAGTATTTT
>few|NA|TRBJ1-6|TRBV11-1
CASSRGRGGSPLHF
TGTGCCAGCAGCCGGGGAAGGGGAGGCTCACCCCTCCACTTT
>few|NA|TRBJ2-1|TRBV7-9
CASSRGQEQFF
TGTGCCAGCAGCCGCGGACAAGAGCAGTTCTTC
>NA|TRBD2|TRBJ2-5|TRBV29-1
CSVGGVSGGSETQYF
TGCAGCGTGGGCGGTGTTAGCGGGGGGTCAGAGACCCAGTACTTC
>few|NA|TRBJ2-4|TRBV4-2
CASSQALEGTNIQYF
TGTGCCAGCAGCCAAGCCCTCGAGGGGACAAACATTCAGTACTTC
>NA|NA|TRBJ1-6|TRBV27
CASSVRRDNSPLHF
TGTGCCAGCAGTGTGAGGAGGGATAATTCACCCCTCCACTTT
>few|NA|TRBJ1-1|TRBV6-6
CASSPGPENTEAFF
TGTGCCAGCAGCCCAGGGCCTGAAAACACTGAAGCTTTCTTT
>NA|NA|TRBJ1-2|TRBV6-5
CAGSLTAVYGYTF
TGTGCCGGCAGTTTGACAGCGGTCTATGGCTACACCTTC
>NA|TRBD2|TRBJ2-7|TRBV6-5
CASERTGGYEQYF
TGTGCCAGCGAAAGGACGGGGGGCTACGAGCAGTACTTC
>NA|TRBD1|TRBJ1-2|TRBV29-1
CSVEEGDSRGYTF
TGCAGCGTTGAAGAAGGGGACAGCAGAGGCTACACCTTC
>NA|TRBD1|TRBJ2-1|TRBV6-2/TRBV6-3
CASRPSGTGPDNEQFF
TGTGCCAGCAGGCCCTCCGGGACAGGGCCCGACAATGAGCAGTTCTTC
>many|NA|TRBJ1-2|TRBV28
CASTAGVNYGYTF
TGTGCCAGCACAGCCGGAGTCAACTATGGCTACACCTTC
>NA|TRBD2|TRBJ2-7|TRBV6-2/TRBV6-3
CASSTAGGTSYEQYF
TGTGCCAGCAGTACCGCGGGGGGCACATCCTACGAGCAGTACTTC
>few|NA|TRBJ1-2|TRBV5-5
CASSQTQWDYGYTF
TGTGCCAGCAGCCAGACCCAGTGGGACTATGGCTACACCTTC
>NA|NA|TRBJ2-5|TRBV5-1
CASRSGGLYQETQYF
TGCGCCAGCCGATCCGGGGGCCTGTACCAAGAGACCCAGTACTTC
>few|NA|TRBJ1-6|TRBV20-1
CSAARQRKTSSYNSPLHF
TGCAGTGCTGCTCGACAGAGAAAGACCAGCTCCTATAATTCACCCCTCCACTTT
>once|NA|TRBJ1-1|TRBV3-1
CASSQGIGIPEAFF
TGTGCCAGCAGCCAAGGGATAGGGATACCTGAAGCTTTCTTT
>many|TRBD1|TRBJ1-5|TRBV7-9
CASSGGQAGGGNQPQHF
TGTGCCAGCAGCGGGGGACAGGCGGGAGGGGGCAATCAGCCCCAGCATTTT
>few|NA|TRBJ2-3|TRBV5-1
CASEMGTLSTTDTQYF
TGCGCCAGCGAGATGGGGACACTTAGTACCACAGATACGCAGTATTTT
>many|TRBD2|TRBJ2-1|TRBV7-2
CASSWDLAGGKNEQFF
TGTGCCAGCAGCTGGGACCTAGCGGGGGGCAAGAATGAGCAGTTCTTC
>few|NA|TRBJ2-2|TRBV28
CASSKTGWDTGELFF
TGTGCCAGCAGTAAAACAGGGTGGGACACCGGGGAGCTGTTTTTT